This T cell receptor beta chain derives from a study of OX40 agonist ivuxolimab in advanced cancers. CDR1 DFQATT and CDR2 SNEGSKA come from the germline V gene (reference sequence). CDR3 length: 9 residues. Trimming removed 5 bases from V and 4 bases from J, with 2 bases in between. Method: immunoSEQ multiplex PCR; TCRdb's copy keeps in-frame clones and lacks some. The sample gives around 84,000 clones, around 93% of which show up once; approximately 10% is in the top ten. This TCR derives from an adult with an advanced solid tumor such as melanoma, head and neck, liver or kidney cancer. The rearrangement joins TRBV20-1 to TRBJ1-2, with unresolved D. This material consisted of CD4+ or CD8+ T cells sorted from blood, taken in a trial of the OX40 agonist ivuxolimab. CDR3 region: CSAPYGYTF. CDR3 DNA sequence: TGCAGTGCTCCCTATGGCTACACCTTC.